The 27 T cell receptor beta chains below were found in one sample sequenced in a study of identical twins. TCRdb analysed the 5' RACE reads with MiXCR anew, one entry per CDR3 protein. The sample contains just under 550,000 distinct CDR3 sequences, approximately 14% of which appear only once. This same sample was also part of a study on yellow fever vaccine responses in identical twins.

Sequencing was done on a sample of CD4+ T cells sorted from blood. The receptor source for this set is a young woman in good health.

This sequence joins TRBV4-1 and TRBJ1-4; D is uncertain. This CDR3 spans 15 amino acids. Trimming removed 1 base at V and 0 bases at J, with 6 bases between. Per germline, CDR1 MGHRA and CDR2 YSYEKL. The CDR3 DNA reads TGCGCCAGCAGCCAAGCCGGTGCAACTAATGAAAAACTGTTTTTT. It specifies CASSQAGATNEKLFF.

The chain combines TRBV11-2 with TRBJ2-1, with 12 bases identical to TRBD2. The junction had 8 bases not matched to a gene; V was cut back by 5 bases and J by 3 bases. This CDR3 has 17 amino acids. The germline gives CDR1 SGHAT, CDR2 FQNNGV. CDR3 protein: CASSPRLTSGGYNEQFF. CDR3 nucleotides: TGTGCCAGCAGCCCCAGGCTGACTAGCGGGGGCTACAATGAGCAGTTCTTC.

The sample holds a few counts of this clonotype. J is TRBJ2-1 and V is TRBV4-2; 10 bases are a match to TRBD2. The CDR3 runs to 17 residues. V shed 0 bases, J shed 0 bases, and the junction held 2 bases outside the gene matches. CDR1 and CDR2 from the germline V gene are LGHNA and YNFKEQ. DNA of the CDR3: TGTGCCAGCAGCCAAGATTCTAGCGGGAGCTCCTACAATGAGCAGTTCTTC. It is translated as CASSQDSSGSSYNEQFF.

This clonotype showed up many times. The chain has TRBV5-1 and TRBJ2-5, with no clear D. CDR3 length: 14 residues. Looked up from germline, CDR1 is SGHRS and CDR2 is YFSETQ. Trimming stripped 0 bases from V and 6 bases from J, with 12 bases between. This CDR3 is CASSLDGSEKTQYF. CDR3 nucleotide sequence: TGCGCCAGCAGCTTGGACGGGTCAGAGAAGACCCAGTACTTC.

Ten or more counts support this clonotype. The V and J genes are TRBV25-1 and TRBJ2-3; 15 bases match TRBD2. After removal of 4 bases from V and 5 bases from J, the junction contained 4 bases not matched to a gene. The CDR3 length is 16 residues. The germline V gene has CDR1 MGHDK and CDR2 SYGVNS. The CDR3 reads CASSGGLAGGGDTQYF. CDR3 sequence (DNA): TGTGCCAGCAGTGGGGGACTAGCGGGAGGTGGAGATACGCAGTATTTT.

This clonotype was seen only a few times. One end of the junction varies from germline; a read error may be responsible. The rearrangement joins TRBV12-3 or TRBV12-4 to TRBJ2-1, with TRBD2 matching over 9 bases. The CDR3 spans 18 residues. The CDR3 region is CARSLVKAGGPFRNEQFF. CDR3 DNA sequence: TGTGCCCGCAGTTTAGTTAAGGCGGGGGGGCCTTTTCGAAATGAGCAGTTCTTC.

V gene TRBV6-1 combines with J gene TRBJ1-2; D is undetermined. CDR3 length: 12 residues. The V end was cut by 5 bases, the J end by 7 bases, with 11 bases between. The germline V gene has CDR1 MNHNS and CDR2 SASEGT. The CDR3 loop is CASSTPGSGYTF. CDR3 nucleotide sequence: TGTGCCAGCAGTACCCCGGGGAGTGGCTACACCTTC.

V gene TRBV29-1 combines with J gene TRBJ1-2; no clear D. The CDR3 runs 12 residues. Trimming cost V 3 bases and J 2 bases, with 7 bases left between them. CDR1 SQVTM and CDR2 ANQGSEA come from the germline V gene. CDR3 sequence: CSVDFQNYGYTF. DNA for the CDR3: TGCAGCGTTGACTTCCAGAACTATGGCTACACCTTC. The full variable domain, completed using reference TRBV29-1 and TRBJ1-2, is SAVISQKPSRDICQRGTSLTIQCQVDSQVTMMFWYRQQPGQSLTLIATANQGSEATYESGFVIDKFPISRPNLTFSTLTVSNMSPEDSSIYLCSVDFQNYGYTFGSGTRLTVV.

The chain is built from TRBV7-2 and TRBJ2-5; 7 bases fit TRBD2. After removal of 5 bases from V and 2 bases from J, the junction contained 14 bases not matched to a gene. This CDR3 is 17 amino acids long. Germline lookup yields CDR1 SGHTA and CDR2 FQGNSA. The CDR3 DNA follows: TGTGCCAGCAGCCCCAACTCCGGGACTAAAAGACAAGAGACCCAGTACTTC. It specifies CASSPNSGTKRQETQYF.

This clonotype was picked up a small number of times. This chain uses TRBV2 with TRBJ2-5; D is undetermined. The ends were cut back, 6 bases at V and 4 bases at J, with 12 bases in the middle. CDR3 length: 13 residues. Germline V gives CDR1 SNHLY, CDR2 FYNNEI. This chain's CDR3 is CASRSRHGETQYF. The CDR3 DNA reads as TGTGCCAGCAGAAGTCGCCATGGAGAGACCCAGTACTTC.

This clonotype occurred a few times. This chain joins TRBV6-1 and TRBJ2-5; 11 bases align to TRBD2. The V segment lost 6 bases and the J segment 5 bases; nucleotides outside the gene matches: 8. The CDR3 runs to 15 residues. Germline V gene sequence: CDR1 MNHNS, CDR2 SASEGT. In nucleotides, the CDR3 is TGTGCCAGCAGAACCGGGACTAGCGGCTCCGAGACCCAGTACTTC. Its translation: CASRTGTSGSETQYF.

In its sample, this clonotype was seen a few times. The CDR3 region is CASSLDRTDTNYGYTF. The CDR3 DNA reads TGTGCCAGCAGCTTAGATAGGACAGACACTAACTATGGCTACACCTTC. The chain combines TRBV7-9 with TRBJ1-2, with D perhaps matching TRBD1 (6 bases). Trimming shortened V by 1 base and J by 0 bases, and 12 bases separated the two germline ends. The germline V gene encodes CDR1 SEHNR and CDR2 FQNEAQ (reference sequence). The CDR3 length is 16 residues. Filled out from reference TRBV7-9 and TRBJ1-2, the complete variable domain reads DTGVSQNPRHKITKRGQNVTFRCDPISEHNRLYWYRQTLGQGPEFLTYFQNEAQLEKSRLLSDRFSAERPKGSFSTLEIQRTEQGDSAMYLCASSLDRTDTNYGYTFGSGTRLTVV.

CDR3 coding DNA: TGTGCCAGCAGCCGGGCAACTGGGAACGAGCAGTACTTC. Translating it yields CASSRATGNEQYF. The rearrangement links TRBV12-3 or TRBV12-4 to TRBJ2-7, with unresolved D. The length of the CDR3 is 13 residues. Trimming stripped 6 bases from V and 5 bases from J, with 14 bases between.

CDR3: CASSHPPGTGVSYEQYF. CDR3 sequence (DNA): TGCGCCAGCAGCCACCCGCCCGGGACAGGGGTCTCCTACGAGCAGTACTTC. The chain has TRBV4-1 and TRBJ2-7; 10 bases map to TRBD1. After removal of 3 bases from V and 0 bases from J, the junction contained 8 bases not matched to a gene. Germline lookup yields CDR1 MGHRA and CDR2 YSYEKL. The CDR3 sequence is 17 residues long.

The genes are TRBV7-8 and TRBJ2-5, with D possibly being TRBD2 (7 bases). V was cut by 1 base and J by 4 bases, with 16 bases left in between. The germline CDR1 and CDR2 sequences are SGHVS and FQNEAQ. CDR3 length: 16 amino acids. Written as DNA, the CDR3 is TGTGCCAGCAGCTTAGTTCGGGGGGCGCGTGGAGAGACCCAGTACTTC. Amino acids: CASSLVRGARGETQYF.

This chain joins TRBV5-1 and TRBJ2-7; D is ambiguous. The CDR3 spans 15 residues. Germline assignment: CDR1 SGHRS and CDR2 YFSETQ. Deletions cut 0 bases from V and 1 base from J, with 11 bases between. The CDR3 bases are TGCGCCAGCAGCTTGGTTGTTGGCCGGTCCTACGAGCAGTACTTC. Protein sequence: CASSLVVGRSYEQYF.

This clonotype came up many times. The chain is built from TRBV5-1 and TRBJ2-1; 11 nucleotides line up with TRBD2. Germline V CDR1 and CDR2: SGHRS, YFSETQ. The ends lost 4 bases at V and 4 bases at J; junction bases unmatched: 4. The CDR3 sequence is 15 residues long. The CDR3 protein is CASSIGTSGYNEQFF. The DNA of the CDR3 is TGCGCCAGCAGCATCGGGACTAGCGGATACAATGAGCAGTTCTTC.

The chain uses TRBV20-1 and TRBJ2-4; 7 bases agree with TRBD2. Germline CDR1 DFQATT, CDR2 SNEGSKA (reference sequence). Trimming took 0 bases from V and 4 from J; bases not matched to a gene: 6. The CDR3 extends over 15 amino acids. The CDR3 sequence is CSARESSGNKNIQYF. CDR3 DNA: TGCAGTGCTAGAGAAAGCAGCGGGAATAAAAACATTCAGTACTTC.

The chain has TRBV20-1 and TRBJ2-3; a weak D match, TRBD2 (5 bases). V was trimmed by 2 bases and J by 2 bases, leaving 11 bases between them. CDR1 is DFQATT and CDR2 is SNEGSKA in the germline V gene (reference sequence). This CDR3 has 14 amino acids. The CDR3 bases are TGCAGTGCTAGAAGGGAGCAGATCACAGATACGCAGTATTTT. Translated: CSARREQITDTQYF.

This clonotype was observed a few times. J is TRBJ2-1 and V is TRBV20-1; 9 bases are shared with TRBD2. V trimming: 3 bases; J trimming: 0 bases; junction bases outside the gene matches: 6. There are 16 residues in the CDR3. In germline, CDR1 is DFQATT, CDR2 SNEGSKA (reference sequence). As DNA, the CDR3 is TGCAGTGCTAGCCGTCCTAGCGGGAACTCCTACAATGAGCAGTTCTTC. Translation: CSASRPSGNSYNEQFF.

This chain joins TRBV20-1 and TRBJ2-7; D is possibly TRBD2 (5 bases). CDR1 is DFQATT and CDR2 is SNEGSKA in the germline V gene (reference sequence). The V end was cut by 0 bases, the J end by 3 bases, with 15 bases between. The CDR3 is 15 amino acids. The CDR3 protein is CSARDLRGPHYEQYF. CDR3 coding DNA: TGCAGTGCTAGAGATCTGAGAGGGCCTCACTACGAGCAGTACTTC.

The chain employs TRBV6-1 and TRBJ1-5, with D possibly TRBD1 on 6 matching bases. V was trimmed by 2 bases and J by 4 bases, leaving 12 bases between them. The CDR3 is made up of 15 amino acids. The germline CDR1 and CDR2 sequences are MNHNS and SASEGT. The CDR3 sequence: CASSESRGANQPQHF. The CDR3, as DNA: TGTGCCAGCAGTGAATCAAGGGGGGCGAATCAGCCCCAGCATTTT.

This clonotype was counted only a few times. The genes are TRBV29-1 and TRBJ2-3; weak D call: TRBD2 (5 bases). Germline CDR1 SQVTM, CDR2 ANQGSEA. This CDR3 has 14 amino acids. The V end lost 6 bases, the J end lost 3 bases, and 16 bases lay between the germline ends. The CDR3 protein is CSVLTSNGTDTQYF. CDR3 sequence (DNA): TGCAGCGTGCTAACTAGTAATGGTACAGATACGCAGTATTTT.

The V gene is TRBV29-1, the J gene TRBJ1-4; D remains unclear. V was pared by 7 bases and J by 5 bases, with 17 bases between. Germline V gene sequence: CDR1 SQVTM, CDR2 ANQGSEA. There are 14 residues in the CDR3. The CDR3 DNA reads TGCAGCGCCCGAGAGGGCTCAGGAAATGAAAAACTGTTTTTT. Residues: CSAREGSGNEKLFF.

This clonotype has only a few counts. This chain links TRBV20-1 with TRBJ2-7, with TRBD2 identical over 7 bases. The CDR3 is 14 amino acids. Germline assignment: CDR1 DFQATT and CDR2 SNEGSKA (reference sequence). V trimming: 6 bases; J trimming: 4 bases; junction bases outside the gene matches: 12. CDR3 sequence: CSAGPGGSRYEQYF. The CDR3 DNA reads as TGCAGTGCGGGGCCCGGCGGGAGTCGGTACGAGCAGTACTTC.

This chain links TRBV7-9 with TRBJ1-2, with D possibly matching TRBD1 (6 bases). CDR3 length: 16 residues. V was shortened by 2 bases and J by 0 bases, with 13 bases between the two germline ends. Per the germline V gene, CDR1 is SEHNR and CDR2 is FQNEAQ (reference sequence). Here the CDR3 reads CASSLLGARANYGYTF. The CDR3 DNA follows: TGTGCCAGCAGCTTATTGGGGGCGCGGGCTAACTATGGCTACACCTTC.

The chain employs TRBV20-1 and TRBJ2-3; 9 bases line up with TRBD2. The V gene's germline CDR1 is DFQATT and CDR2 SNEGSKA (reference sequence). Trimming took 4 bases from V and 1 from J; bases not matched to a gene: 3. The CDR3 has 14 residues. The CDR3 region is CSANLAGGTDTQYF. CDR3 DNA: TGCAGTGCTAATTTAGCGGGGGGCACAGATACGCAGTATTTT.